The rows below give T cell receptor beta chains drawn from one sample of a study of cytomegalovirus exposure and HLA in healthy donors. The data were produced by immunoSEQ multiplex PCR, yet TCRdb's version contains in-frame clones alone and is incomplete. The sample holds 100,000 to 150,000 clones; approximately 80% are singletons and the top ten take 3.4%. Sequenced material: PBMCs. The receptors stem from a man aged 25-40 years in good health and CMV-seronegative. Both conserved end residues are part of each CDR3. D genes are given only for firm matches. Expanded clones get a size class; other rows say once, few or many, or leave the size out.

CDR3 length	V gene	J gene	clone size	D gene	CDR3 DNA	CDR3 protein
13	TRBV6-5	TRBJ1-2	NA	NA	TGTGCCAGCAGTACGCATCCAGGGAACGGCTACACCTTC	CASSTHPGNGYTF
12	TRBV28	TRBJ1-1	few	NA	TGTGCCAGCAGCCTGTCGGGAAGCGAAGCTTTCTTT	CASSLSGSEAFF
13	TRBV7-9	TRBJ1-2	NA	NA	TGTGCCAGCAGCTTAGGGGCGTCTGGTGGCTACACCTTC	CASSLGASGGYTF
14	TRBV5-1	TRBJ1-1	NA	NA	TGCGCCAGTAAGGAATTCGGGGGGAACACTGAAGCTTTCTTT	CASKEFGGNTEAFF
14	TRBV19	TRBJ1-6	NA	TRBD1	TGTGCCAGTAGTAAGGACAGGGTCAATTCACCCCTCCACTTT	CASSKDRVNSPLHF
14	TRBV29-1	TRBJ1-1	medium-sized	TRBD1	TGCAGCGTTACTCCGACAGGGGGAAACACTGAAGCTTTCTTT	CSVTPTGGNTEAFF
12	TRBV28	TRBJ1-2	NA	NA	TGTGCCAGTTCCGTACAGGGTTATGGCTACACCTTC	CASSVQGYGYTF
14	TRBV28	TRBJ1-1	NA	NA	TGTGCCAGCATTCGGGCAGGGGCTTCCACTGAAGCTTTCTTT	CASIRAGASTEAFF
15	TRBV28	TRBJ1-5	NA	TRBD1	TGTGCCAGCAGGGGAGTGGACAGGGGCCATCAGCCCCAGCATTTT	CASRGVDRGHQPQHF
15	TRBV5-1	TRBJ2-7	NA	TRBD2	TGCGCCAGCAGCTTGGGGTCTACGGGGGGGGACGAGCAGTACTTC	CASSLGSTGGDEQYF
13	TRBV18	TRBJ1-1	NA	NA	TGTGCCAGCTCATCGCAGGATAACACTGAAGCTTTCTTT	CASSSQDNTEAFF
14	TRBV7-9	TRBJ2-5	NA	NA	TGTGCCAGCAGCCAAGGGGGTAGGCAAGAGACCCAGTACTTC	CASSQGGRQETQYF
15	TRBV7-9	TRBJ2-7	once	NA	TGTGCCAGCAGCTCGCCTTCTCAGGGATCCTACGAGCAGTACTTC	CASSSPSQGSYEQYF
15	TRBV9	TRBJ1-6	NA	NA	TGTGCCAGCAGCGCTTCGACATCCTATAATTCACCCCTCCACTTT	CASSASTSYNSPLHF
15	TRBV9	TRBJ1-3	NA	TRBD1	TGTGCCAGCAGCCAGGGGGCCAGCGGTGGAAACACCATATATTTT	CASSQGASGGNTIYF
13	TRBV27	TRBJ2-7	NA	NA	TGTGCCAGCAGTACGAGGCCCTCCTACGAGCAGTACTTC	CASSTRPSYEQYF
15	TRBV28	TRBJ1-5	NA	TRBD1	TGTGCCACCAAAAACTCACAGGGGTGGAATCAGCCCCAGCATTTT	CATKNSQGWNQPQHF
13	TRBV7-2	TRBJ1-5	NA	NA	TGTGCCAGCAGCTCCCCCGGGGATCAGCCCCAGCATTTT	CASSSPGDQPQHF
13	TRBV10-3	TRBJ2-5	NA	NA	TGTGCCATCAGTGAGCCAGGGATGGAGACCCAGTACTTC	CAISEPGMETQYF
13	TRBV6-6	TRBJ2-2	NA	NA	TGTGCCAGCAGTACTGTAGAGAGCGGGGAGCTGTTTTTT	CASSTVESGELFF
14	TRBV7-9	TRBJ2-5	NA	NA	TGTGCCAGCAGCGGGGCAGGGGTCCAAGAGACCCAGTACTTC	CASSGAGVQETQYF
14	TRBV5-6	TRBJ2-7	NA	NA	TGTGCCAGCAGCTTGGCCAAGAGCTCCTACGAGCAGTACTTC	CASSLAKSSYEQYF
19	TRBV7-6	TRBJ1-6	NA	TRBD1	TGTGCCAGCAGCTTAGTTTGGGGGACAGGGGGCTCTAATAATTCACCCCTCCACTTT	CASSLVWGTGGSNNSPLHF
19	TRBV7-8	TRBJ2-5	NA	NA	TGTGCCAGCACCCCGCCCCGGGGTGGGAGTGGGGGGTACCAAGAGACCCAGTACTTC	CASTPPRGGSGGYQETQYF
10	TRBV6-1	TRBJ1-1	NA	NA	TGTGCCAGCAGTCTCAGTGAAGCTTTCTTT	CASSLSEAFF
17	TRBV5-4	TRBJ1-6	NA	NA	TGTGCCAGCAGCTCCCCCAATCGTCGGGGGGATAATTCACCCCTCCACTTT	CASSSPNRRGDNSPLHF
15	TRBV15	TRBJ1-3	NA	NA	TGTGCCACCAGCAGGCCACAGGTGGTTGGAAACACCATATATTTT	CATSRPQVVGNTIYF
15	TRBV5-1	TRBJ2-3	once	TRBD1	TGCGCCAGCAGCCCTGGACAGGGGGATACAGATACGCAGTATTTT	CASSPGQGDTDTQYF
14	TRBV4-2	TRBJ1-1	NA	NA	TGTGCCAGCAGCCAAGACCCGCGCGCAGGGAGGGCTTTCTTT	CASSQDPRAGRAFF
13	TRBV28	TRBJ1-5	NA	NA	TGTGCCAGCAGACCCTACAGCAATCAGCCCCAGCATTTT	CASRPYSNQPQHF
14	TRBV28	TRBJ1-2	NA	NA	TGTGCCAGCAGCGGGCAGGGGACTATCTATGGCTACACCTTC	CASSGQGTIYGYTF
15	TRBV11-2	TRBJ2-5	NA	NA	TGTGCCAGCAGCCCCGGCCCGGGGGTACAAGAGACCCAGTACTTC	CASSPGPGVQETQYF
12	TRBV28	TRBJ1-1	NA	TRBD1	TGTGCCAGCACCATGACAGGGGCCCAAGCTTTCTTT	CASTMTGAQAFF
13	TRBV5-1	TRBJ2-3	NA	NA	TGCGCCAGCAGCTTGGTGGCCGGAGGTACGCAGTATTTT	CASSLVAGGTQYF
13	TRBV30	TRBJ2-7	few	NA	TGTGCCTGGAGTAACCCCGGCGGCCACGAGCAGTACTTC	CAWSNPGGHEQYF
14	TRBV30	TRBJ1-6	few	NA	TGTGCCTGGGCTAAGAGCTCCTATAATTCACCCCTCCACTTT	CAWAKSSYNSPLHF
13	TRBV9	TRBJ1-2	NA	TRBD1	TGTGCCAGCAGCGGGGACAGTGACTATGGCTACACCTTC	CASSGDSDYGYTF
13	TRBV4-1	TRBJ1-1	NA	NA	TGCGCCAGCAGCCAAGATACAGACACTGAAGCTTTCTTT	CASSQDTDTEAFF
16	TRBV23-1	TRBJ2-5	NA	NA	TGCGCCAGCAGTCCGAATGGACAGCTCCTCCAAGAGACCCAGTACTTC	CASSPNGQLLQETQYF
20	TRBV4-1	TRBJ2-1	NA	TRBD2	TGCGCCAGCAGCCAAGAATGGCCGCTGACTAGCGGAAGCTCCTACAATGAGCAGTTCTTC	CASSQEWPLTSGSSYNEQFF
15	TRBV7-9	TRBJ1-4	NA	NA	TGTGCCAGCAGCTTAGAGGGACAAATAAACGAAAAACTGTTTTTT	CASSLEGQINEKLFF
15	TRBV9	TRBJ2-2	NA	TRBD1	TGTGCCAGCAGCGTATCAGGGGGCGGCGCCGGGGAGCTGTTTTTT	CASSVSGGGAGELFF
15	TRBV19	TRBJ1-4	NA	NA	TGTGCCAGTAGTATTGTAGATGCAACTAATGAAAAACTGTTTTTT	CASSIVDATNEKLFF
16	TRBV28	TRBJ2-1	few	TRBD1	TGTGCCAGCTGTAAGCGAGGGACAGGGGGCTTTTATGAGCAGTTCTTC	CASCKRGTGGFYEQFF
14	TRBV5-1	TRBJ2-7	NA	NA	TGCGCCAGCAGCTTTTCTAGCTCAACCTACGAGCAGTACTTC	CASSFSSSTYEQYF
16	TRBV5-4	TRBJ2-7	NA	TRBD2	TGTGCCAGCAGCTCTGGGACTAGCGGGAGGATGGGGGAGCAGTACTTC	CASSSGTSGRMGEQYF
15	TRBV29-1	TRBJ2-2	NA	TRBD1	TGCAGCGTCTCCGACCGGGACAGGGGCACCGGGGAGCTGTTTTTT	CSVSDRDRGTGELFF
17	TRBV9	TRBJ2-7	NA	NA	TGTGCCAGCAGCGTATCCGCGCGGGGGACAATCGGGTACGAGCAGTACTTC	CASSVSARGTIGYEQYF
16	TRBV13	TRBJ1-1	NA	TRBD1	TGTGCCAGCAGCTTAAGATACAGGGGCGCGGACACTGAAGCTTTCTTT	CASSLRYRGADTEAFF
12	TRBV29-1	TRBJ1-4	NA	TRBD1	TGCAGCGGAGGGGGCTTTAATGAAAAACTGTTTTTT	CSGGGFNEKLFF
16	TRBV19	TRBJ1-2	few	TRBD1	TGTGCCAGTAGTTTGGACAGGGGCTATGGTTCCTATGGCTACACCTTC	CASSLDRGYGSYGYTF
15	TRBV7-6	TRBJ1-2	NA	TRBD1	TGTGCCAGCAGCACGCCGGGACAGTACCCCTATGGCTACACCTTC	CASSTPGQYPYGYTF
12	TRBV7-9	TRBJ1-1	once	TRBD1	TGTGCTGCAGGGACAGCCAACACTGAAGCTTTCTTT	CAAGTANTEAFF
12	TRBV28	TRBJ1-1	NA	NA	TGTGCCAGCGATACAGTGAACACTGAAGCTTTCTTT	CASDTVNTEAFF
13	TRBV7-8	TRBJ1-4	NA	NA	TGTGCCAGCAGCCCAGGGGATGGGGAAAAACTGTTTTTT	CASSPGDGEKLFF
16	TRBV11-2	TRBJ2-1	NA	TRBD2	TGTGCCAGCAGCCAACAGGGTAGCGGGAGAAGGAATGAGCAGTTCTTC	CASSQQGSGRRNEQFF
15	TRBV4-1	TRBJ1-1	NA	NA	TGCGCCAGCAGCCAAGAGGTGGGGGAGGTCACTGAAGCTTTCTTT	CASSQEVGEVTEAFF
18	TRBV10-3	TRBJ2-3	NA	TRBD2	TGTGCCATCACCGCTAAGAGCCTTAGCGGGTCGAGCACAGATACGCAGTATTTT	CAITAKSLSGSSTDTQYF
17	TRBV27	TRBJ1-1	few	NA	TGTGCCAGCAGTCCCCAACCCCCGGGTGTTATGAACACTGAAGCTTTCTTT	CASSPQPPGVMNTEAFF